A single sample is the source of the 8 T cell receptor beta chains below, sequenced in a study. The sorted Tregs were CD4+CD25+CD127-/low cells. TCRdb reanalysed the 5' RACE reads using MiXCR and keeps one entry per CDR3 protein. Seen here are around 10,000 distinct CDR3 sequences, 27% observed once, and the top ten hold 3%. What was sequenced was Tregs sorted from a lymph node. These receptors all come from a female donor with breast cancer.

This clonotype was picked up a small number of times. The chain combines TRBV7-2 with TRBJ2-7, with D unclear. Germline V CDR1 and CDR2: SGHTA, FQGNSA. Trimming pared 5 bases from V and 4 bases from J, leaving 9 bases between. This CDR3 has 12 amino acids. CDR3 region: CASSPDTYEQYF. In DNA form, the CDR3 reads TGTGCCAGCAGCCCAGACACATACGAGCAGTACTTC.

This clonotype was seen only a few times. The V and J genes are TRBV9 and TRBJ1-4; D remains ambiguous. From germline, CDR1 is SGDLS and CDR2 YYNGEE. The CDR3 has 14 residues. V was shortened by 4 bases and J by 2 bases, with 9 bases between the two germline ends. The CDR3 DNA is TGTGCCAGCAGCCCTAGGGCGACTAATGAAAAACTGTTTTTT. It codes for CASSPRATNEKLFF.

This clonotype is judged medium-sized. The chain is built from TRBV7-9 and TRBJ2-3; D ambiguous. Trimming took off 6 bases at V and 4 bases at J, with 5 bases between the two ends. CDR1 and CDR2 (germline): SEHNR, FQNEAQ (reference sequence). The CDR3 consists of 11 residues. The CDR3 loop reads CASRTADTQYF. CDR3 bases: TGTGCCAGCAGGACCGCAGATACGCAGTATTTT. The complete variable domain, with remaining parts taken from reference TRBV7-9 and TRBJ2-3, reads DTGVSQNPRHKITKRGQNVTFRCDPISEHNRLYWYRQTLGQGPEFLTYFQNEAQLEKSRLLSDRFSAERPKGSFSTLEIQRTEQGDSAMYLCASRTADTQYFGPGTRLTVL.

Points on this clonotype: A much more abundant neighbour one base away suggests this may be a read error. This likely comes from a read error, as the CDR3 has no conserved phenylalanine or tryptophan at its end. The rearrangement uses TRBV14 and TRBJ1-1, with 8 bases identical to TRBD1. The CDR3 totals 15 residues. Trimming took 2 bases from V and 4 from J; bases not matched to a gene: 6. CDR1 is SGHDN and CDR2 is FVKESK in the germline V gene. The CDR3 is CASSQTQGEFTEAFS. The CDR3 bases are TGTGCCAGCAGCCAAACACAGGGGGAGTTCACTGAAGCTTTCTCT.

Concerning this clonotype itself: This CDR3 is missing its conserved last phenylalanine or tryptophan, likely due to a read error. This rearrangement joins TRBV9 to TRBJ2-1; D gene uncertain. The CDR3 length is 12 residues. V lost 1 base, J lost 6 bases, and 5 bases lay in between. Looked up from germline, CDR1 is SGDLS and CDR2 is YYNGEE. CDR3 protein: CASSVRSNEQFL. As DNA, the CDR3 is TGTGCCAGCAGCGTACGTAGCAATGAGCAGTTCCTC.

As concerns this clonotype: A read error is possible here, since a much larger clone lies one base away. The chain recombines TRBV20-1 with TRBJ1-1; maybe TRBD1 (6 bases). Germline CDR1 reads DFQATT; CDR2 reads SNEGSKA (reference sequence). Deletions cut 0 bases from V and 0 bases from J, with 14 bases between. The CDR3 consists of 16 residues. DNA of the CDR3: TGCAGTGCTAGAGACCCGGACAGAGATCTGAACACTGAAGCTTTCTTT. It is translated as CSARDPDRDLNTEAFF.

The sample holds many counts of this clonotype. J is TRBJ2-3 and V is TRBV6-1; D perhaps matches TRBD2 (6 bases). Germline-derived CDR1 and CDR2 are MNHNS and SASEGT. This CDR3 region has 15 residues. V was clipped by 9 bases and J by 2 bases, with 18 bases between them. CDR3 region: CASRPGRDDTDTQYF. The CDR3 nucleotides read TGTGCCAGTCGGCCAGGGCGGGATGACACAGATACGCAGTATTTT.

This clonotype was observed many times. The chain employs TRBV6-1 and TRBJ2-7; possible D gene TRBD1, 6 bases. CDR1 is MNHNS, CDR2 SASEGT, per germline. The CDR3 contains 14 residues. V lost 6 bases and J lost 2, with 14 bases in between. The CDR3 loop reads CASRRDTVTYEQYF. The CDR3 DNA follows: TGTGCCAGCAGACGGGACACCGTCACCTACGAGCAGTACTTC.